Each of the 8 T cell receptor beta chains below was sequenced from the same sample in a study of blood T cells in healthy people across ages. A second PCR, run for about 7 to 12 cycles, used a sample-barcoded 5' primer plus a J-beta primer mix. One entry per CDR3 protein, called by TCRdb with MiXCR from the 5' RACE reads. The data show about 1,800,000 distinct CDR3 sequences, with approximately 30% seen just once and less than 9.5% held by the top ten. The sample comprised blood. Receptor source: a woman aged 30 to 39 in good health.

This clonotype was counted ten times or more. The chain carries TRBV12-3 or TRBV12-4 and TRBJ2-5; no definite D call. V was trimmed by 3 bases and J by 1 base, leaving 6 bases between them. The CDR3 is made up of 13 amino acids. The CDR3 is CASSFLLQETQYF. Here the CDR3 DNA reads TGTGCCAGCAGTTTTCTACTCCAAGAGACCCAGTACTTC.

A remark on this clonotype: An end of the junction does not agree with germline; a read error may underlie this. This chain joins TRBV10-3 and TRBJ2-1; 11 positions agree with TRBD1. CDR1 ENHRY and CDR2 SYGVKD come from the germline V gene. The CDR3 runs 16 residues. The CDR3 DNA reads as TGTGCCATCAGAAGACCGGGACAGGGGGTCTACAGTGAGCAGTTCTTC. Amino acids: CAIRRPGQGVYSEQFF.

This clonotype has only a few counts. This chain joins TRBV7-6 and TRBJ2-1, with D perhaps assigned TRBD1 or TRBD2 (7 bases each). Trimming cost V 5 bases and J 5 bases, with 10 bases left between them. The germline V gene has CDR1 SGHVS and CDR2 FNYEAQ. This CDR3 is 13 amino acids long. This CDR3 reads CASSQGGDNEQFF. In DNA, the CDR3 is TGTGCCAGCAGCCAGGGGGGGGACAATGAGCAGTTCTTC.

The V and J genes are TRBV27 and TRBJ2-1; 10 bases are a match to TRBD2. This CDR3 region has 15 residues. The junction had 11 bases not matched to a gene; V was cut back by 11 bases and J by 4 bases. The V gene's germline CDR1 is MNHEY and CDR2 SMNVEV (reference sequence). CDR3 region: CAGPPLAGGYNEQFF. DNA for the CDR3: TGTGCCGGGCCCCCATTAGCGGGAGGTTACAATGAGCAGTTCTTC.

CDR3 DNA sequence: TGTGCCAGCAGGCCCGGCTACCCCGGGAATGAGCAGTTCTTC. Translation gives CASRPGYPGNEQFF. This sequence joins TRBV28 and TRBJ2-1; D unresolved. CDR1 is MDHEN, CDR2 SYDVKM, per germline. CDR3 length equals 14 residues. Trimming took off 6 bases at V and 7 bases at J, with 16 bases between the two ends.

In this sample, this clonotype turned up many times. This chain joins TRBV10-3 and TRBJ2-3; D possibly corresponds to TRBD2 (6 bases). The CDR3 totals 16 residues. Per the germline V gene, CDR1 is ENHRY and CDR2 is SYGVKD. V lost 7 bases, J lost 1 base, and 18 bases lay in between. CDR3 sequence reads: CAITQPRLERTDTQYF. The CDR3 DNA follows: TGTGCCATCACGCAGCCCAGACTAGAGCGCACAGATACGCAGTATTTT.

The chain uses TRBV13 and TRBJ2-7; 9 nucleotides match TRBD2. CDR3 length: 14 amino acids. Germline trimming cut 7 bases from V and 3 bases from J; bases unmatched to any gene: 7. CDR1 and CDR2 (germline): PRHDT, FYEKMQ (reference sequence). Here the CDR3 reads CASTRSGSVYEQYF. As DNA, the CDR3 is TGTGCCAGCACCCGTAGCGGGAGCGTCTACGAGCAGTACTTC.

The chain employs TRBV7-2 and TRBJ1-3; D gene uncertain. CDR3 length: 16 residues. Deletions cut 9 bases from V and 2 bases from J, with 20 bases between. The germline V gene has CDR1 SGHTA and CDR2 FQGNSA. CDR3: CASSSRWVGTGNTIYF. CDR3 coding DNA: TGTGCCAGTAGTTCCCGGTGGGTCGGAACTGGAAACACCATATATTTT. The entire variable domain, with the rest obtained from reference TRBV7-2 and TRBJ1-3, is as follows: GAGVSQSPSNKVTEKGKDVELRCDPISGHTALYWYRQSLGQGLEFLIYFQGNSAPDKSGLPSDRFSAERTGGSVSTLTIQRTQQEDSAVYLCASSSRWVGTGNTIYFGEGSWLTVV.